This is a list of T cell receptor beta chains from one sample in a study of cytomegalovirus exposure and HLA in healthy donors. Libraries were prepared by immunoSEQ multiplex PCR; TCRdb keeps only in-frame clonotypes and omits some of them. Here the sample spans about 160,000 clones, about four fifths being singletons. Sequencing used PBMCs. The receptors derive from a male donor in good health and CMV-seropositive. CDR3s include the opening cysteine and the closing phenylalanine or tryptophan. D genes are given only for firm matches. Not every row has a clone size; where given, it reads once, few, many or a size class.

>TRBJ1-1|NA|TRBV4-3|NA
CASSQVFGGGGAFF
TGCGCCAGCAGCCAAGTTTTTGGGGGAGGGGGAGCTTTCTTT
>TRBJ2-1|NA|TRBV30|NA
CAWSGAIYNEQFF
TGTGCCTGGAGTGGCGCTATCTACAATGAGCAGTTCTTC
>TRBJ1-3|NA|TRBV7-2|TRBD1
CASQGTVGNTIYF
TGTGCCAGCCAAGGGACAGTTGGAAACACCATATATTTT
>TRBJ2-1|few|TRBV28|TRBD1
CASSRGQAGNEQFF
TGTGCCAGCAGTAGGGGACAGGCTGGAAATGAGCAGTTCTTC
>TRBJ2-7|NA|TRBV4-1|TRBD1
CASSQVRGIYEQYF
TGCGCCAGCAGCCAAGTCAGGGGGATCTACGAGCAGTACTTC
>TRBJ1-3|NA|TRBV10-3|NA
CAITGAYSGNTIYF
TGTGCCATCACAGGGGCTTACTCTGGAAACACCATATATTTT
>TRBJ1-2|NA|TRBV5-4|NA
CASSLVGGYHNYGYTF
TGTGCCAGCAGCTTGGTAGGCGGGTATCATAACTATGGCTACACCTTC
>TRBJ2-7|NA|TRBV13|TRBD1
CASSDSGTGYEQYF
TGTGCCAGCAGCGACTCCGGGACAGGCTACGAGCAGTACTTC
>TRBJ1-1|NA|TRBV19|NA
CASSIDRGGLDERARTEAFF
TGTGCCAGTAGTATAGATCGAGGTGGACTCGACGAACGGGCTCGCACTGAAGCTTTCTTT
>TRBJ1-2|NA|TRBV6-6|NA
CATTPGVLDYTF
TGTGCCACCACTCCCGGGGTACTCGACTACACCTTC
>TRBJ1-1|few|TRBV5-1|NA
CASSWAGGMNTEAFF
TGCGCCAGCAGCTGGGCGGGGGGGATGAACACTGAAGCTTTCTTT
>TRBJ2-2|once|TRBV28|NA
CASSLDPAANTGELFF
TGTGCCAGCAGCCTTGACCCTGCGGCGAACACCGGGGAGCTGTTTTTT
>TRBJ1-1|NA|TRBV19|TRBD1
CASSAGAGGTEAFF
TGTGCCAGTTCTGCCGGGGCAGGGGGCACTGAAGCTTTCTTT
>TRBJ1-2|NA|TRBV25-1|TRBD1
CASSGPGTGAGGYGYTF
TGTGCCAGCAGTGGTCCCGGGACAGGGGCCGGTGGGTATGGCTACACCTTC
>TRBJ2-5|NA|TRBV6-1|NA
CASSVDFRQETQYF
TGTGCCAGCAGTGTTGACTTCCGACAAGAGACCCAGTACTTC
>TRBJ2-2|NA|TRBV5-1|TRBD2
CASSLVGSRTSGDTGELFF
TGCGCCAGCAGCTTGGTTGGCAGCCGGACTAGCGGCGACACCGGGGAGCTGTTTTTT
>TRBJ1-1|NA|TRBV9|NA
CASSKGDTEAFF
TGTGCCAGCAGCAAAGGGGACACTGAGGCTTTCTTT
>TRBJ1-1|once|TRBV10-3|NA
CAISGNRETEAFF
TGTGCCATCAGTGGGAACAGGGAAACTGAAGCTTTCTTT
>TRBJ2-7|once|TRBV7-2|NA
CASSLAALEQYF
TGTGCCAGCAGCTTAGCAGCCCTTGAGCAGTACTTC
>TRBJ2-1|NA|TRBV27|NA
CASSLYRVASSYNEQFF
TGTGCCAGCAGTTTGTACAGGGTCGCGAGCTCCTACAATGAGCAGTTCTTC
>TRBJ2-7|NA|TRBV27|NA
CASSLSVPPLPSYEQYF
TGTGCCAGCAGTTTATCGGTTCCTCCTCTACCTTCCTACGAGCAGTACTTC
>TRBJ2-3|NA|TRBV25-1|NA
CATYTDTQYF
TGTGCAACTTACACAGATACGCAGTATTTT
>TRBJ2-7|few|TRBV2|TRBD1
CASSPGQGVYEQYF
TGTGCCAGCAGTCCGGGACAGGGTGTCTACGAGCAGTACTTC
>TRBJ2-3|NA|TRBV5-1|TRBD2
CASSPTLAGLDTQYF
TGCGCCAGCAGCCCGACACTAGCGGGGTTAGATACGCAGTATTTT
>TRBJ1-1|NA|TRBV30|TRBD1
CAWSGQGGSSPQAFF
TGTGCCTGGAGTGGACAGGGTGGATCCTCCCCGCAAGCTTTCTTT
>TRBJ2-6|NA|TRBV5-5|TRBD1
CASSFTGVSGANVLTF
TGTGCCAGCAGCTTCACAGGGGTTTCGGGGGCCAACGTCCTGACTTTC
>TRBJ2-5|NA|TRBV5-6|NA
CASGLTGPTQYF
TGTGCCAGCGGCTTGACAGGCCCGACCCAGTACTTC
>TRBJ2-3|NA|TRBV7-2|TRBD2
CASSSGLAGPTDTQYF
TGTGCCAGCAGCTCGGGACTAGCGGGACCCACAGATACGCAGTATTTT
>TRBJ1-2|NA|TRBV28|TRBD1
CASSLQGTGGRYGYTF
TGTGCCAGCAGCCTCCAGGGGACAGGGGGCAGGTATGGCTACACCTTC
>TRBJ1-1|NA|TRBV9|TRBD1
CASSGSLDRARAFF
TGTGCCAGCAGCGGATCCCTTGACAGGGCCCGAGCTTTCTTT
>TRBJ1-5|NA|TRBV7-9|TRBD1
CASSQTGLSQPQHF
TGTGCCAGCAGCCAGACAGGGCTAAGTCAGCCCCAGCATTTT
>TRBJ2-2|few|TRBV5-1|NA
CASSLIQQNRENTGELFF
TGCGCCAGCAGCTTGATCCAACAGAACAGGGAAAACACCGGGGAGCTGTTTTTT
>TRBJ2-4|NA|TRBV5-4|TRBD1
CASSLDPGTGKNIQYF
TGTGCCAGCAGCTTGGATCCCGGGACAGGGAAGAACATTCAGTACTTC
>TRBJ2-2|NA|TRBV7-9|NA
CASSPTGELFF
TGTGCCAGCAGCCCGACCGGGGAGCTGTTTTTT
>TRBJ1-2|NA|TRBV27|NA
CASSPQQRGYGYTF
TGTGCCAGCAGTCCCCAGCAGCGGGGATATGGCTACACCTTC
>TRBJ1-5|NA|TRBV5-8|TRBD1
CASSSGQGGSNQPQHF
TGTGCCAGCAGCTCGGGACAGGGGGGAAGCAATCAGCCCCAGCATTTT
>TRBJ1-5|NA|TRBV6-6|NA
CASSSQGSPQPQHF
TGTGCCAGCAGTTCTCAGGGTTCCCCCCAGCCCCAGCATTTT